The 8 T cell receptor beta chains given below trace back to one sample, sequenced in a study of CD8+ T cells in alopecia areata. RNA extraction and reverse transcription yielded cDNA as sequencing template. Clones were sequenced by immunoSEQ multiplex PCR, and TCRdb holds only the in-frame ones, with some missing. The sample gives fewer than 250,000 clones, about 60% of which show up once; 0.69% is in the top ten. The treatment here: oral pan-JAK inhibitor, 5-10 mg twice daily. This sample comprised CD4+ T cells sorted from blood, obtained at week 4, from a patient treated with tofacitinib. The source is a human donor with alopecia areata.

J is TRBJ2-5 and V is TRBV29-1; no clear D. Germline V CDR1 and CDR2: SQVTM, ANQGSEA. The CDR3 sequence is 13 residues long. V was pared by 3 bases and J by 4 bases, with 12 bases between. DNA of the CDR3: TGCAGCGTTGATCGGCTGGTGGGAGAGACCCAGTACTTC. Residues: CSVDRLVGETQYF.

This chain links TRBV29-1 with TRBJ2-2; TRBD1 matches 7 bases. Germline V gives CDR1 SQVTM, CDR2 ANQGSEA. The CDR3 length is 15 residues. J lost 2 bases, V lost 6 bases, and 9 bases had no gene match. CDR3 sequence: CSVGRGQENTGELFF. In DNA, the CDR3 is TGCAGCGTAGGACGAGGACAGGAAAACACCGGGGAGCTGTTTTTT.

The J gene is TRBJ1-3, the V gene TRBV30; D gene ambiguous. Germline CDR1 and CDR2: GTSNPN and SVGIG (reference sequence). Trimming pared 0 bases from V and 3 bases from J, leaving 3 bases between. The CDR3 covers 12 residues. CDR3 residues: CAWSVDGNTIYF. The CDR3 DNA reads TGTGCCTGGAGTGTTGATGGAAACACCATATATTTT.

With regard to this clone: The junction does not match germline at one end; this may be a read error. V usage is TRBV29-1 and J usage is TRBJ2-1; TRBD2 is a possible D gene (6 bases). CDR1 is SQVTM and CDR2 is ANQGSEA in the germline V gene. The CDR3 has 18 residues. CDR3 in DNA: TGTAGCGTCGCCCCTCCATTAGGCGGGGCGTTAGGGTACAATGAGCAGTTCTTC. This translates into CSVAPPLGGALGYNEQFF.

The chain is built from TRBV28 and TRBJ2-6; D remains unclear. Germline V gives CDR1 MDHEN, CDR2 SYDVKM. The CDR3 covers 14 residues. Trimming stripped 6 bases from V and 3 bases from J, with 9 bases between. The CDR3 sequence is CASSFGVGANVLTF. CDR3 nucleotides: TGTGCCAGCAGCTTTGGAGTTGGGGCCAACGTCCTGACTTTC. Using reference TRBV28 and TRBJ2-6 for the parts outside the CDR3, the full variable domain is DVKVTQSSRYLVKRTGEKVFLECVQDMDHENMFWYRQDPGLGLRLIYFSYDVKMKEKGDIPEGYSVSREKKERFSLILESASTNQTSMYLCASSFGVGANVLTFGAGSRLTVL.

The V gene is TRBV29-1, the J gene TRBJ1-5, with TRBD1 matching 9 bases. Trimming took 5 bases from V and 8 from J; bases not matched to a gene: 10. The germline CDR1 and CDR2 sequences are SQVTM and ANQGSEA. The CDR3 extends over 14 amino acids. The CDR3 sequence is CSVSGGDRAEPQHF. The CDR3 coding sequence is TGCAGCGTTTCGGGGGGGGACAGGGCTGAGCCCCAGCATTTT.

The chain joins TRBV29-1 to TRBJ1-1; TRBD1 aligns across 9 bases. CDR3 length: 15 amino acids. Germline V gene lookup returns CDR1 SQVTM and CDR2 ANQGSEA. Trimming at V came to 6 bases and at J to 0 bases, leaving 8 bases not matched to a gene. CDR3 loop: CSVRGTGSLNTEAFF. The CDR3 bases are TGCAGCGTCCGAGGGACAGGGAGTTTGAACACTGAAGCTTTCTTT.

This clone was detected only a few times. The chain uses TRBV29-1 and TRBJ2-2, with TRBD2 matching over 8 bases. V dropped 2 bases and J dropped 1; count of bases not matched to a gene: 3. Germline V gene data show CDR1 as SQVTM and CDR2 as ANQGSEA. This CDR3 is built from 15 residues. The CDR3, as DNA: TGCAGCGTTGAATGGCTAGCGGGGAACACCGGGGAGCTGTTTTTT. This encodes CSVEWLAGNTGELFF.